Below, 12 T cell receptor beta chains from the same sample are listed, as sequenced in a study of human T cells and chemical hapten exposure. TCRdb fed the RACE reads into MiXCR, producing one record per CDR3 protein. The top ten hold under 9.5% of the sample, which has 380,000 or so distinct CDR3 sequences, approximately 5% seen once. Time point defined: pre-sensitization, week 0. Documented treatment: therapeutic diphenylcyclopropenone sensitization with weekly scalp DPC. The sequencing used whole blood, collected in connection with sensitization to the hapten diphenylcyclopropenone (DPC). The source is a woman aged 18-35 years with alopecia areata. Some clones in this sample may be carry-over from other donors' samples.

Only a few counts were recorded for this clonotype. The chain employs TRBV7-2 and TRBJ2-7; a weak D match, TRBD1 (5 bases). CDR1 is SGHTA, CDR2 FQGNSA, per germline. The CDR3 consists of 14 residues. V gave up 4 bases and J gave up 0 bases, with 10 bases separating them. The CDR3 bases are TGTGCCAGCAGCTCGAGACAGACCTCCTACGAGCAGTACTTC. Translated: CASSSRQTSYEQYF.

Turning to this clonotype: This may come from a read error, since a much larger clone is one base off. This rearrangement joins TRBV4-2 to TRBJ1-2; the D is unclear. The CDR3 has 13 amino acids. Germline assignment: CDR1 LGHNA and CDR2 YNFKEQ. The CDR3 loop reads CASSTKMNYAYTF. Here the CDR3 DNA reads TGTGCCAGCAGCACCAAGATGAACTATGCCTACACCTTC.

This clonotype was seen more than once but under ten times. The gene calls are TRBV12-3 or TRBV12-4 and TRBJ1-3; D unclear. The CDR3 has 14 residues. V was pared by 2 bases and J by 3 bases, with 8 bases between. CDR3 protein: CASSLYTDGNTIYF. The CDR3 coding sequence is TGTGCCAGCAGTTTATACACCGATGGAAACACCATATATTTT.

The chain carries TRBV12-3 or TRBV12-4 and TRBJ2-6, with D possibly matching TRBD2 (6 bases). The V end lost 11 bases, the J end lost 0 bases, and 14 bases lay between the germline ends. The CDR3 has 15 residues. CDR3 in amino acids: CAAGRTDSGANVLTF. The CDR3 region has the DNA TGTGCCGCGGGAAGAACAGACTCTGGGGCCAACGTCCTGACTTTC.

This clonotype showed up many times. The rearrangement links TRBV12-3 or TRBV12-4 to TRBJ1-1; unclear D gene. CDR3 size: 13 residues. Trimming left V 4 bases short and J 6 bases short, with 12 bases between. CDR3 loop: CASSYSNFPEAFF. For the CDR3, the DNA is TGTGCCAGCAGTTATAGTAATTTCCCTGAAGCTTTCTTT.

The chain couples TRBV2 to TRBJ2-6; D gene uncertain. V was pared by 4 bases and J by 0 bases, with 4 bases between. This CDR3 has 14 amino acids. Per germline, CDR1 SNHLY and CDR2 FYNNEI. The CDR3 sequence is CASSAASGANVLTF. CDR3 nucleotide sequence: TGTGCCAGCAGTGCAGCCTCTGGGGCCAACGTCCTGACTTTC.

The chain has TRBV29-1 and TRBJ2-7; TRBD2 matches at 10 bases. V shed 1 base, J shed 0 bases, and the junction held 6 bases outside the gene matches. Germline assignment: CDR1 SQVTM and CDR2 ANQGSEA. The CDR3 runs 16 residues. In DNA, the CDR3 is TGCAGCGTTGAAGGCATAGCGGGGGGACGCTCCTACGAGCAGTACTTC. Translated: CSVEGIAGGRSYEQYF.

The chain employs TRBV18 and TRBJ2-3; D remains unclear. The CDR3 has 14 amino acids. Trimming cost V 4 bases and J 0 bases, with 8 bases left between them. Germline loops: CDR1 KGHSH, CDR2 LQKENI. The CDR3 DNA is TGTGCCAGCTCACTCGAGGTCAGCACAGATACGCAGTATTTT. This codes for CASSLEVSTDTQYF.

V usage is TRBV6-1 and J usage is TRBJ2-7; D may be TRBD1 (5 bases). This CDR3 contains 11 residues. Between the trimmed V and J ends, which lost 7 bases and 3 bases, there was a span of 7 bases. Germline lookup yields CDR1 MNHNS and CDR2 SASEGT. This chain's CDR3 is CASKGLYEQYF. In DNA form, the CDR3 reads TGTGCCAGCAAGGGGCTCTACGAGCAGTACTTC.

This clonotype was counted a few times. V gene TRBV12-3 or TRBV12-4 combines with J gene TRBJ1-6; 9 positions match TRBD1. This CDR3 region has 14 residues. Trimming at V came to 4 bases and at J to 8 bases, leaving 3 bases not matched to a gene. This CDR3 reads CASSSGTGHSPLHF. As DNA, the CDR3 is TGTGCCAGCAGTTCCGGGACAGGGCATTCACCCCTCCACTTT.

The chain carries TRBV7-2 and TRBJ2-3; possibly TRBD1 for D (5 bases). This CDR3 region has 16 residues. Germline V lookup: CDR1 SGHTA, CDR2 FQGNSA. V lost 4 bases and J lost 3, with 17 bases in between. The CDR3 protein is CASSSSGMVRTDTQYF. The CDR3 DNA is TGTGCCAGCAGCTCCTCAGGGATGGTACGGACAGATACGCAGTATTTT.

The sample holds many counts of this clonotype. The rearrangement joins TRBV6-5 to TRBJ1-3, with TRBD1 matching over 10 bases. The CDR3 length is 16 residues. Losses at the gene ends were 4 bases for V and 3 bases for J; bases not matched to a gene: 6. The germline V gene has CDR1 MNHEY and CDR2 SVGAGI. The DNA of the CDR3 is TGTGCCAGCAGTTCCGGACAGGGGGTTCTTGGAAACACCATATATTTT. This gives the protein CASSSGQGVLGNTIYF.